Detailed here is one T cell receptor beta chain. Its antigen is not identified. This sample was taken from a study of cytomegalovirus exposure and HLA in healthy donors. Study summary: A later analysis reported the 100 to 150 validation repertoires used the same platform as the 550 to 700 first-cohort repertoires.

From the roughly 120-subject validation cohort, which was separate from the approximately 670-subject first cohort, the donors were drawn. Study results and caveats: Rare TCR sequences predominated, though certain public TCRs were found in many donors. TCR clusters originating in the first cohort tended to co-occur in the approximately 120 validation repertoires, according to a later analysis.

The CDR3 is 15 residues long. Trimming took 5 bases from V and 7 from J; bases not matched to a gene: 11. Germline CDR1 SSHAT, CDR2 FNYEAQ (reference sequence). Assay used: immunoSEQ multiplex PCR; TCRdb lists only in-frame clones, some missing. The table lists about 88,000 clones, roughly 80% of them singletons. The gene calls are TRBV7-7 and TRBJ2-3, with 8 bases matching TRBD2. The sequenced sample consisted of PBMCs. This TCR came from a woman under 30 in good health and CMV-seropositive. In nucleotides, the CDR3 is TGTGCCAGCAGCCCTAGGAGCGGGGGTGTGTATACGCAGTATTTT. Its protein is CASSPRSGGVYTQYF.